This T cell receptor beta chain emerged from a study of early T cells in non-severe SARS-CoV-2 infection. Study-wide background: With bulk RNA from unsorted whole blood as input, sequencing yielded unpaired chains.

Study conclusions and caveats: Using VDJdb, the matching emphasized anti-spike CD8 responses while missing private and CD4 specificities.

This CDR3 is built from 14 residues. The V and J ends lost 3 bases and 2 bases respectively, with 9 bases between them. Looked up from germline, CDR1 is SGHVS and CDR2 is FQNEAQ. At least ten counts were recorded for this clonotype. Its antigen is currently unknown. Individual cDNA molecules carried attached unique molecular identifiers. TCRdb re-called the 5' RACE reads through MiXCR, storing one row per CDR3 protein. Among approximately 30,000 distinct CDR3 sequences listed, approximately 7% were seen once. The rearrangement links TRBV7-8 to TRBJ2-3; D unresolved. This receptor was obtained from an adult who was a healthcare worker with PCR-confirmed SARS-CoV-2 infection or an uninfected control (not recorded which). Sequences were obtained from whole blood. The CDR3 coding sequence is TGTGCCAGCAGCTTCGGCAGCTTCACAGATACGCAGTATTTT. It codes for CASSFGSFTDTQYF.